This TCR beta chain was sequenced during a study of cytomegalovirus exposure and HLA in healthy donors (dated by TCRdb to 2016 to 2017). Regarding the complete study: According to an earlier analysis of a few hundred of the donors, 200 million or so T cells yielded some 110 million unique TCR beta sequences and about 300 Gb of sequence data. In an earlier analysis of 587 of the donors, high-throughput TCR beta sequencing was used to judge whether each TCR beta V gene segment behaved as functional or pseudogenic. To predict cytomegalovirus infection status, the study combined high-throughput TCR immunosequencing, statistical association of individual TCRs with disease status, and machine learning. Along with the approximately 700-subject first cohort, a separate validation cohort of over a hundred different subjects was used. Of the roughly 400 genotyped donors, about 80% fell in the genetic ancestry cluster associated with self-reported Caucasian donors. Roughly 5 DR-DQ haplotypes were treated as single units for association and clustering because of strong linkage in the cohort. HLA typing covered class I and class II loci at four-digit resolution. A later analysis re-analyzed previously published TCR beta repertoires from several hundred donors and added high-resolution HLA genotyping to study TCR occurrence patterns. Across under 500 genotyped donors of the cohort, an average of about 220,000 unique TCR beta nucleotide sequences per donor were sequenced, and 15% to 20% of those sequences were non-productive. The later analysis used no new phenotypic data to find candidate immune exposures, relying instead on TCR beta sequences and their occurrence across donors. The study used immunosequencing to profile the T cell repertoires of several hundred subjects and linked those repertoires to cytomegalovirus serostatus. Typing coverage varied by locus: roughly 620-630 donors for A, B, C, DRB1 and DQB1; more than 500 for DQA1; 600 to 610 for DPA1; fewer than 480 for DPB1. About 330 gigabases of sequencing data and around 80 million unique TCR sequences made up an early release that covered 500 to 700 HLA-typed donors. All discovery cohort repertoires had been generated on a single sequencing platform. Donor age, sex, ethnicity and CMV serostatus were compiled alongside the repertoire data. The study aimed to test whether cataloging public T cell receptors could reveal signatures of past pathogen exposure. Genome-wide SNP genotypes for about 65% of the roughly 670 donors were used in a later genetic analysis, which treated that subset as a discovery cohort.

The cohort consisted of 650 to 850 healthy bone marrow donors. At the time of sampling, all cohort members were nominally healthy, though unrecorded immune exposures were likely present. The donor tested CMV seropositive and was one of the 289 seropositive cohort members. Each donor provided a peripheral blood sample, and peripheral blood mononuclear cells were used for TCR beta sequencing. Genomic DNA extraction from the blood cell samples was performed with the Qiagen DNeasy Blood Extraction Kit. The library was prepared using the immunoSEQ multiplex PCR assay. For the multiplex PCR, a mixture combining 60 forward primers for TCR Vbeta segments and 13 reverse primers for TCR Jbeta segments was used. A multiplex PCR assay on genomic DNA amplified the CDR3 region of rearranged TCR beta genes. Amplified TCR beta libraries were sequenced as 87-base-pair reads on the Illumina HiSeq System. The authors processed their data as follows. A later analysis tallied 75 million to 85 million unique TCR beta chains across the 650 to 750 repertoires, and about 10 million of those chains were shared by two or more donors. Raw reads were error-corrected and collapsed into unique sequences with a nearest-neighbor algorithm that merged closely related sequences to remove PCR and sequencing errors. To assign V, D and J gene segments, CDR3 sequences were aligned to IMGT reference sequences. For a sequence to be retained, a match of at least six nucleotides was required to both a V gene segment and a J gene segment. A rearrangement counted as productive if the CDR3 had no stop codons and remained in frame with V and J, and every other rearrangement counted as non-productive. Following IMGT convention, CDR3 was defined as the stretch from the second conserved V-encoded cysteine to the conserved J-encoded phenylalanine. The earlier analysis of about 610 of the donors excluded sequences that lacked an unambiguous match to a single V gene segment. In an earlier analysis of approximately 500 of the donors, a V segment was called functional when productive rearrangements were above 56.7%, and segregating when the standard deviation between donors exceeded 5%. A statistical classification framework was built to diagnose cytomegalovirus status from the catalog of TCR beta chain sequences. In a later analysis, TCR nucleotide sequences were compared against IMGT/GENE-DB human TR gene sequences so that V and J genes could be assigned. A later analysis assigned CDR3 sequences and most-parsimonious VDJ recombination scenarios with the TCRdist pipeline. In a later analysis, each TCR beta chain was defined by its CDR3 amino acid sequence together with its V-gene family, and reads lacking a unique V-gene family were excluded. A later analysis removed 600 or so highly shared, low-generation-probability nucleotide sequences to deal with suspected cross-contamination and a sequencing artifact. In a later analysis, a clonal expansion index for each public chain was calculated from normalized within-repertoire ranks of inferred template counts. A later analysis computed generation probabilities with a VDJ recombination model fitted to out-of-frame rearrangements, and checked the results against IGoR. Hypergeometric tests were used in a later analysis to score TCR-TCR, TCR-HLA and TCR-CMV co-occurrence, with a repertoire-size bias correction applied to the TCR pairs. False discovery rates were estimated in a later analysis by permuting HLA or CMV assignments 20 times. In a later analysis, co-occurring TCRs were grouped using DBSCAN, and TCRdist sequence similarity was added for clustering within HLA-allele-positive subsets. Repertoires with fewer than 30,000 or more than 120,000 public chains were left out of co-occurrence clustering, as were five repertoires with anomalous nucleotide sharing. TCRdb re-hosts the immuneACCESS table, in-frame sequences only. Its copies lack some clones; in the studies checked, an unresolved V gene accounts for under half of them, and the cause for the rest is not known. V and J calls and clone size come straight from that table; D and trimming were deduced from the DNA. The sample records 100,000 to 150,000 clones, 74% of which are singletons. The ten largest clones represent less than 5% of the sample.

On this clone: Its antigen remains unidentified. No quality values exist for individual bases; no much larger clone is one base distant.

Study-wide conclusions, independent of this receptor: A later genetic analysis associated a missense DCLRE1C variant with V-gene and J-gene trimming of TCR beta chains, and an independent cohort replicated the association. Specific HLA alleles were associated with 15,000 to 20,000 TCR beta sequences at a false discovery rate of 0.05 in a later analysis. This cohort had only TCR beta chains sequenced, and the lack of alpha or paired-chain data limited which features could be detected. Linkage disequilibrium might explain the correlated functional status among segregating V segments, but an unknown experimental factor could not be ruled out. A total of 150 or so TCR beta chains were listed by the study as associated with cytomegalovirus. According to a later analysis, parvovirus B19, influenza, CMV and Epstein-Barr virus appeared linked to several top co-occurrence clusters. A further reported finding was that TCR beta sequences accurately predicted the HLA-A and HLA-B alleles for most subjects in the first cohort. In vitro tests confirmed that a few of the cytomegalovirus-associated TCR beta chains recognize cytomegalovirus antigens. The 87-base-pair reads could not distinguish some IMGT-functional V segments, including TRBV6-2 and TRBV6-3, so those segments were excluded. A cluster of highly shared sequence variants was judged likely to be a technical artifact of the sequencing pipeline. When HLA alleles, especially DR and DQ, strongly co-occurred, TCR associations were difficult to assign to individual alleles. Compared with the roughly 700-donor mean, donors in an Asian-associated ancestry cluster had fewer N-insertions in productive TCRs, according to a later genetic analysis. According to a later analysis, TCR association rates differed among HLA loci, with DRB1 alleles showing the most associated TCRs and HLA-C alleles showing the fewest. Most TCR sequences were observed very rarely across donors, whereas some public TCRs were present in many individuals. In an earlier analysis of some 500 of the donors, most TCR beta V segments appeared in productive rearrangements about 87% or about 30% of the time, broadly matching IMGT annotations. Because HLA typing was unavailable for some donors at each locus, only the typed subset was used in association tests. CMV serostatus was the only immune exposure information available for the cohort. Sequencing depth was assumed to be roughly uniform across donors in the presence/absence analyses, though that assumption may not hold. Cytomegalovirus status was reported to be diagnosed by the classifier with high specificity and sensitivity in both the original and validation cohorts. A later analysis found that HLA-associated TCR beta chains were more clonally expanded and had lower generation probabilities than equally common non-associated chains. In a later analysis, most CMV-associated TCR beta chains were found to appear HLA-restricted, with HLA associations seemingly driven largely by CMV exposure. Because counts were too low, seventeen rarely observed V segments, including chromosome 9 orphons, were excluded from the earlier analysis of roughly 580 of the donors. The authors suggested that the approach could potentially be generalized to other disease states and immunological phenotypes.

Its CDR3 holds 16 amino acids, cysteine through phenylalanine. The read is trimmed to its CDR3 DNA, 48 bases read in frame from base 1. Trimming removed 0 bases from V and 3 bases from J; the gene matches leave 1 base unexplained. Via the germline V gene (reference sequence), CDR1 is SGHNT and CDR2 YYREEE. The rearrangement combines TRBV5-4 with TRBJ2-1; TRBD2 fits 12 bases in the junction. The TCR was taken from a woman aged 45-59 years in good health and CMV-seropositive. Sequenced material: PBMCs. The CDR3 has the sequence CASSLGTSGVYNEQFF. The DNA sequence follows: TGTGCCAGCAGCTTGGGGACTAGCGGGGTCTACAATGAGCAGTTCTTC.